The 7 T cell receptor beta chains listed next were all sequenced from one sample in a study of human T cells and chemical hapten exposure. Time point in this sample: pre-sensitization, week 0. Regarding treatment: therapeutic diphenylcyclopropenone sensitization with weekly scalp DPC. TCRdb redid the calling of the RACE reads with MiXCR, one entry per CDR3 protein. This sample has 280,000 or so distinct CDR3 sequences, with around 7.7% found just once. Sequences were derived from whole blood, sampled in connection with sensitization to the hapten diphenylcyclopropenone (DPC). The source of these receptors is a man aged 18 to 29 with alopecia areata. Some clones in this sample may be carry-over from other donors' samples.

This clonotype was detected ten times or more. The chain links TRBV11-2 to TRBJ2-3; unclear D gene. The CDR3 sequence is 13 residues long. Germline-derived CDR1 and CDR2 are SGHAT and FQNNGV. Trimming cost V 5 bases and J 4 bases, with 10 bases left between them. This chain's CDR3 is CASSPVRSDTQYF. Here the CDR3 DNA reads TGTGCCAGCAGCCCCGTACGGTCAGATACGCAGTATTTT.

The chain employs TRBV6-2 or TRBV6-3 and TRBJ1-5, with D unclear. Germline V CDR1 and CDR2: MNHEY, SVGEGT. This CDR3 spans 14 amino acids. The V and J ends lost 8 bases and 1 base respectively, with 12 bases between them. The CDR3 DNA follows: TGTGCCAGCGTCGGAACGAGGAGCAATCAGCCCCAGCATTTT. Protein product: CASVGTRSNQPQHF.

Notes on this clonotype: A read error may explain this, as a much larger clone is one base away. V is TRBV18 and J is TRBJ1-2; D gene unclear. The CDR3 is made up of 13 amino acids. Looked up from germline, CDR1 is KGHSH and CDR2 is LQKENI. Trimming took 6 bases from V and 7 from J, leaving 15 bases between them. The CDR3, as DNA: TGTGCCAGCTCTTCTGAATTACTACCTGGCTACACCTTC. This gives the protein CASSSELLPGYTF.

The rearrangement joins TRBV5-1 to TRBJ1-4; D might be TRBD1 (5 bases). V was trimmed by 4 bases and J by 0 bases, leaving 10 bases between them. Germline V gene data show CDR1 as SGHRS and CDR2 as YFSETQ. The CDR3 extends over 15 amino acids. The CDR3 region is CASSGDGATNEKLFF. CDR3 nucleotides: TGCGCCAGCAGCGGGGACGGTGCAACTAATGAAAAACTGTTTTTT.

The chain has TRBV7-9 and TRBJ1-4, with D maybe TRBD1 (6 bases). Germline CDR1 is SEHNR and CDR2 is FQNEAQ (reference sequence). This CDR3 spans 17 amino acids. Trimming took 6 bases from V and 2 from J, leaving 19 bases between them. As DNA, the CDR3 is TGTGCCAGCAGTCCAGATGTGGGGGCGCGCACTAATGAAAAACTGTTTTTT. It encodes CASSPDVGARTNEKLFF.

The V call is TRBV10-3, the J call TRBJ1-1, with unresolved D. Deletions cut 3 bases from V and 0 bases from J, with 11 bases between. Germline V CDR1 and CDR2: ENHRY, SYGVKD. CDR3 size: 15 residues. This chain's CDR3 is CAISDVRRMNTEAFF. The CDR3 DNA is TGTGCCATCAGTGACGTCCGGAGGATGAACACTGAAGCTTTCTTT.

This chain joins TRBV4-1 and TRBJ1-5; a weak D match, TRBD1 (6 bases). The CDR3 is made up of 19 amino acids. V was shortened by 1 base and J by 3 bases, with 22 bases between the two germline ends. Looked up from germline, CDR1 is MGHRA and CDR2 is YSYEKL. The CDR3 protein is CASSQGLPAFTGPNQPQHF. CDR3 nucleotide sequence: TGCGCCAGCAGCCAAGGACTCCCCGCCTTCACAGGGCCCAATCAGCCCCAGCATTTT.